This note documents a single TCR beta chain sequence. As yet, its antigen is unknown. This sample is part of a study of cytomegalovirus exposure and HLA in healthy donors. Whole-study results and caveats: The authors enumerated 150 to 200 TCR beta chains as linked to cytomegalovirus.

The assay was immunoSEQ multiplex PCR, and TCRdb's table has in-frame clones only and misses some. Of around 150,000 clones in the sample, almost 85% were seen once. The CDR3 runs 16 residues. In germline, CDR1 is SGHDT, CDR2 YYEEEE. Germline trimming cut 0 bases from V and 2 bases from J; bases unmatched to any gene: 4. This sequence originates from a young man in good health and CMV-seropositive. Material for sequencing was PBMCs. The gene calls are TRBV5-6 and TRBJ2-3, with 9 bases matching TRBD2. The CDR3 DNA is TGTGCCAGCAGCTTGGGTGCGGGGGGGCCCACAGATACGCAGTATTTT. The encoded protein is CASSLGAGGPTDTQYF.